This TCR beta chain derives from a study of beta chain features in type 1 diabetes (dated by TCRdb to the late 2010s). Regarding the complete study: Mean age, gender distribution, total cell number and subset yield were not different between patients and healthy donors. A total of 100 million to 140 million sorted cells were examined across all samples, and the number of cells per subset was strongly correlated with RNA yield. In the study, recently diagnosed type 1 diabetes patients and matched healthy donors were compared on the TCRB repertoires of their sorted circulating CD4+ T cell subsets. Whereas all 30 or so donors provided naive and central memory subsets, regulatory and stem cell-like memory subsets were isolated from just 8 patients and roughly 8 healthy donors. Broad study findings and their caveats: PCR might favor shorter templates, but patient and control samples were amplified and corrected together, so any skew would affect both groups equally. Naive, central memory and regulatory TCRB repertoires appeared to be more alike among patients than among healthy donors. Because cDNA rather than genomic DNA was sequenced, highly expressing activated cells could have been over-represented, although no difference in activation and CD3 levels was found between groups. In all four CD4+ subsets, TCRB CDR3 length was moderately but significantly shorter in type 1 diabetes patients. Patients with type 1 diabetes made fewer insertions and deleted more nucleotides at VDJ recombination sites, implying thymic rearrangement abnormalities. Because the HLA sub-analyses included only small numbers of individuals, any influence of HLA type on TCRB rearrangement was left unresolved.

The High Capacity cDNA Reverse Transcription Kit was used to reverse transcribe all of the isolated RNA, meaning that expressed TCRB transcripts were what got sequenced. Naive, central memory and regulatory T cell samples underwent deep immunoSEQ sequencing, averaging roughly 3.4 million total reads per sample. Sorted cells were lysed in RLT buffer and RNA was extracted with DNase-treated RNeasy Micro or Mini kits, depending on cell number. To prevent cross-contamination, every cell subset was processed on its own, while patient and healthy donor samples were processed together. The immunoSEQ multiplex PCR was used to amplify TCRB sequences from cDNA, generating 87-bp fragments that spanned the CDR3 region. Amplicons were sequenced on the Illumina HiSeq platform. On the study's bioinformatics: Synthetic template baselines were used to correct PCR bias computationally, reads within Hamming distance 2 were collapsed together, and singletons that could not be merged were discarded. Reads were aligned against IMGT to assign V, D and J genes, CDR3 length and insertions or deletions at six rearrangement sites. Within each subset, clonotype counts were normalized to sorted cell number, and only after that were true diversity and Gini coefficients computed with the tcR R package. The overlap coefficient, calculated on TCRB nucleotide sequences, was used to quantify repertoire sharing. As a proxy for the pre-selection repertoire, out-of-frame TCRB sequences from naive cells were analyzed. Sourced from immuneACCESS, this table was stored by TCRdb with only in-frame sequences that have V and J called. A share of the clones is absent; for the studies checked, an unresolved V gene accounts for under half, and the remainder has no known explanation. The V and J calls and clone size were taken over from that table, and D and trimming were inferred from the DNA. In all, the sample holds 300,000 to 350,000 clones, and about 14% of those were seen once. The ten largest clones represent about 0.016% of the sample.

From each donor, a single peripheral blood sample of about 110 mL on average was drawn into heparinised tubes. A BD FACSAria II and a panel including CD45RO, CCR7, CD25, CD127, CD95 and CD27 were used to sort naive, central memory, regulatory and stem cell-like memory CD4+ T cells. All sorted populations exceeded 98% purity. PBMCs were isolated right away by Lymphoprep density gradient centrifugation and were stained directly, without culture. Samples were stained and sorted in pairs, with one healthy donor and one patient per experiment, so that batch effects were minimized. Of note for this clone: It lacks a known antigen. No base qualities exist here, and no much larger clone lies one base off it.

V sheds 2 bases and J sheds 1 base, leaving 11 bases between their ends. The cysteine opens and the phenylalanine closes a CDR3 of 15 amino acids. Just CDR3 DNA is preserved here, 45 bases in frame from base 1. From the germline V gene, CDR1 is SGHTA and CDR2 is FQGNSA. Input material: naive CD4+ T cells from blood. The sample's cell subset or site label is to be understood as: true naive CD4+ T cells. This receptor was identified in a woman between 18 and 29 years old with type 1 diabetes. The sequence joins TRBV7-2 to TRBJ1-1; 5 matching bases give a weak D call of TRBD1. In nucleotide form, the sequence is TGTGCCAGCAGCTTACTTGGGGCTAGGAACACTGAAGCTTTCTTT. Its coded protein is CASSLLGARNTEAFF.